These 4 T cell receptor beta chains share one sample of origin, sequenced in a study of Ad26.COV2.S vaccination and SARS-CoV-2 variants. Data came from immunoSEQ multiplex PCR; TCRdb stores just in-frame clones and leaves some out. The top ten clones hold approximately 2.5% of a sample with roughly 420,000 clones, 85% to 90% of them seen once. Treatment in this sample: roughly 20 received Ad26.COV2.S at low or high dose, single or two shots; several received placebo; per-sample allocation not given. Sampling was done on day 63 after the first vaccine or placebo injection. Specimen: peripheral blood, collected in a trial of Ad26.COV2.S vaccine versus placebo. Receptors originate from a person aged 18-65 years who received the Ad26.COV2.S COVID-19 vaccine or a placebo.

This CDR3 reads CASSSLRTGDGNTIYF. CDR3 bases: TGTGCCAGCAGCTCTCTACGGACAGGGGATGGAAACACCATATATTTT. V and J are TRBV11-2 and TRBJ1-3; 9 nucleotides line up with TRBD1. The CDR3 spans 16 residues. Trimming removed 4 bases from V and 3 bases from J; junction bases left unmatched: 7. The germline V gene has CDR1 SGHAT and CDR2 FQNNGV.

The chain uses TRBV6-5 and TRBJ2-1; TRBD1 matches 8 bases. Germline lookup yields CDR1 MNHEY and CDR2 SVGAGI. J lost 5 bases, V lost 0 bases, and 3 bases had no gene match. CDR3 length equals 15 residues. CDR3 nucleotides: TGTGCCAGCAGTTACTCCCACAGGGGGGACAATGAGCAGTTCTTC. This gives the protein CASSYSHRGDNEQFF.

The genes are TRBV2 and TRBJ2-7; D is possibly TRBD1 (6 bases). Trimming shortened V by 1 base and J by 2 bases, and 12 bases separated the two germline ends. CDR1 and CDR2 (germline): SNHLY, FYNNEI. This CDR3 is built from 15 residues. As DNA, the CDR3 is TGTGCCAGCAGTGAAGTTGCAGGGGCGACCTACGAGCAGTACTTC. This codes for CASSEVAGATYEQYF.

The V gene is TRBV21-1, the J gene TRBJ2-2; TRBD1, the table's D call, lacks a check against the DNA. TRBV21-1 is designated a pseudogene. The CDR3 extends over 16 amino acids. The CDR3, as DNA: TGTGCCAGCAGCCCAAGGACAGGTTCTCGCACCGGGGAGCTGTTTTTT. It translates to CASSPRTGSRTGELFF.